This T cell receptor (beta chain) stems from a study of T cell responses to AZD1222 COVID-19 vaccine. Broader study findings: A mostly white British donor set with more females was recruited, and clonal diversity was possibly underestimated.

About this clone: Its antigen is not identified.

Assay: immunoSEQ multiplex PCR; the TCRdb copy retains only in-frame clones and omits some. The sample lists tens of thousands of clones, roughly 84% occurring once. The CDR3 is made up of 14 amino acids. Germline lookup yields CDR1 SGDLS and CDR2 YYNGEE. With 3 bases clipped from V and 7 bases from J, the junction kept 4 bases outside the gene matches. The input for sequencing was peripheral blood, taken on day 0 of AZD1222 vaccination. The receptor was isolated from an adult in good health. The chain uses TRBV9 and TRBJ1-6; TRBD1 agrees at 7 bases. The chain's CDR3 is CASSAETGNSPLHF. CDR3 nucleotides: TGTGCCAGCAGCGCCGAGACAGGGAATTCACCCCTCCACTTT.